The clone carrying this T cell receptor (beta chain) appeared once. Use of 60 Vbeta and 13 Jbeta primers characterized the PCR. Sequenced by immunoSEQ multiplex PCR; TCRdb stores in-frame clones only, minus some. The data contain about 98,000 clones, around 67% of them seen just once; the ten biggest clones take up 2% to 3%. The CDR3 extends over 14 amino acids. V dropped 4 bases and J dropped 5; count of bases not matched to a gene: 7. CDR1 is SGHDN, CDR2 FVKESK, per germline. These data belong to a study of cytomegalovirus exposure and HLA in healthy donors. Turning to the study itself: Earlier work reported 100 million or so unique TCR beta sequences from 170 million or so T cells.

The TCR originated in a man aged 50 to 59 in good health and CMV-seronegative. The chain combines TRBV14 with TRBJ2-5, with 7 bases matching TRBD1. The sequencing input was PBMCs. The CDR3 loop reads CASSLRGYRETQYF. The CDR3 DNA is TGTGCCAGCAGCCTCAGGGGGTATCGGGAGACCCAGTACTTC.